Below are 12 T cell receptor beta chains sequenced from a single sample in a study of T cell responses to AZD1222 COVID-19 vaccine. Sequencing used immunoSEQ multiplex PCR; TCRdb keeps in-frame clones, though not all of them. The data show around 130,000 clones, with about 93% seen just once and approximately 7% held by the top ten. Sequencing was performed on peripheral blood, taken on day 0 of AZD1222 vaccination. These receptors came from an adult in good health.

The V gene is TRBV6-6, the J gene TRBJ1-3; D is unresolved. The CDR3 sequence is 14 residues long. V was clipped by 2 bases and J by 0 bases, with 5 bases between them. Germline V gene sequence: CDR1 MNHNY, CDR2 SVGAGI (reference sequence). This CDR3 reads CASSYDVSGNTIYF. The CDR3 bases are TGTGCCAGCAGTTACGATGTCTCTGGAAACACCATATATTTT.

CDR3 bases: TGTGCCAGCAGCTTAGAGGACGACTACAATGAGCAGTTCTTC. Translation: CASSLEDDYNEQFF. This chain uses TRBV7-6 with TRBJ2-1; D is unclear. The ends were cut back, 1 base at V and 3 bases at J, with 7 bases in the middle. The CDR3 has 14 residues. Germline CDR1 SGHVS, CDR2 FNYEAQ.

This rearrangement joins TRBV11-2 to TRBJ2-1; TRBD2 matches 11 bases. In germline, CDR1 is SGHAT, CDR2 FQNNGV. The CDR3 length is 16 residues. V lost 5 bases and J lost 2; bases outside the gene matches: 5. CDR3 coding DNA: TGTGCCAGCAGCCAATCGACTAGCGGGACCTACAATGAGCAGTTCTTC. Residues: CASSQSTSGTYNEQFF.

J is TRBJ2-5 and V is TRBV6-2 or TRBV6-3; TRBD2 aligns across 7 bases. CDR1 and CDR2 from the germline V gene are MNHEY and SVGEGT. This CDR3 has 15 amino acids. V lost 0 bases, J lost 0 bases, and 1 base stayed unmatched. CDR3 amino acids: CASSYSGTNQETQYF. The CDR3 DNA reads TGTGCCAGCAGTTACTCGGGGACTAACCAAGAGACCCAGTACTTC.

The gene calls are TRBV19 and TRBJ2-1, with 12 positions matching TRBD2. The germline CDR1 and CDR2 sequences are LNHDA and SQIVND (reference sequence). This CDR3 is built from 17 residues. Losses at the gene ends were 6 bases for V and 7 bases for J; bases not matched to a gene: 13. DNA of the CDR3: TGTGCCAGTAGATTGATGACTAGCGGGAGCAAAGGGAATGAGCAGTTCTTC. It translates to CASRLMTSGSKGNEQFF.

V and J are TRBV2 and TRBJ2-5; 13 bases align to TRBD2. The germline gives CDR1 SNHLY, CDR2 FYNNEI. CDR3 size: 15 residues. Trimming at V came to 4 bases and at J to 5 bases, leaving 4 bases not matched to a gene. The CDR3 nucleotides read TGTGCCAGCAGTGTTGGACTAGCGGGAGTTGAGACCCAGTACTTC. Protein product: CASSVGLAGVETQYF.

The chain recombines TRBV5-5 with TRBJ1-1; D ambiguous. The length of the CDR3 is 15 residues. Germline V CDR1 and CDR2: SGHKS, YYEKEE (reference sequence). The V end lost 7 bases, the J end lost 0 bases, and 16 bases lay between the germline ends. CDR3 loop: CASHLPGVMNTEAFF. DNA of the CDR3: TGTGCCAGCCACCTGCCCGGGGTGATGAACACTGAAGCTTTCTTT.

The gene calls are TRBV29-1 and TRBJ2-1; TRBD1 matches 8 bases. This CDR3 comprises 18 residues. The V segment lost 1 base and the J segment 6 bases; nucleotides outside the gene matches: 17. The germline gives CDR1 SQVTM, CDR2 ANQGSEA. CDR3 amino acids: CSVEAKRAVFQGANEQFF. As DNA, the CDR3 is TGCAGCGTTGAAGCCAAGAGGGCAGTGTTCCAGGGGGCCAATGAGCAGTTCTTC.

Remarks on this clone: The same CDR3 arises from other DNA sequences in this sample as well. The CDR3 reads CASSLGRGNTIYF. CDR3 nucleotide sequence: TGTGCCAGCAGCTTGGGTAGGGGAAACACCATATATTTT. The chain uses TRBV5-6 and TRBJ1-3; no clear D gene. CDR1 is SGHDT, CDR2 YYEEEE, per germline. CDR3 length equals 13 residues. The ends were cut back, 0 bases at V and 4 bases at J, with 5 bases in the middle.

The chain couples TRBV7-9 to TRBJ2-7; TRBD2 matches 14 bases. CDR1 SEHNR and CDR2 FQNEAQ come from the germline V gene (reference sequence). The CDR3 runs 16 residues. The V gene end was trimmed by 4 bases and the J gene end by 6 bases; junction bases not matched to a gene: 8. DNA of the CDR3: TGTGCCAGCAGCTCGGAGACTAGCGGGAGGGCTAGCGAGCAGTACTTC. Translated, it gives CASSSETSGRASEQYF.

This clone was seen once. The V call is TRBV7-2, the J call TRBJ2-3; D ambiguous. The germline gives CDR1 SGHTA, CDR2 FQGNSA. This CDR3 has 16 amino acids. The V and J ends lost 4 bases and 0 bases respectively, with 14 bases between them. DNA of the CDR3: TGTGCCAGCAGCTCCCATCTAGGCCTAAGCACAGATACGCAGTATTTT. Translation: CASSSHLGLSTDTQYF.

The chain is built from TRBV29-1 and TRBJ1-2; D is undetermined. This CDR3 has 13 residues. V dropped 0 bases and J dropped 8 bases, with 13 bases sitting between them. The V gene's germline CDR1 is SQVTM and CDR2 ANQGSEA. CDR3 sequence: CSVEETRPRGYTF. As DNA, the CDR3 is TGCAGCGTTGAAGAGACCAGGCCAAGGGGCTACACCTTC.